This entry is about one T cell receptor (beta chain). Antigen specificity is unknown. This record belongs to a study of T cells after yellow fever vaccination. General observations from the study: Most primary-vaccination clones recurred post-booster (roughly 96% CD4, more than 85% CD8).

TCRdb analysed the 5' RACE reads with MiXCR anew, one entry per CDR3 protein. The table shows about 370,000 distinct CDR3 sequences, with roughly 11% occurring only once. This CDR3 region has 13 residues. Trimming took 4 bases from V and 7 from J, leaving 12 bases between them. The germline V gene encodes CDR1 SGHDT and CDR2 YYEEEE. The V call is TRBV5-6, the J call TRBJ1-5; the D gene is possibly TRBD1 (6 bases). Here the sequenced sample was PBMCs, taken on the day of the first yellow fever vaccination. The sequence was obtained from a man aged 18 to 29 who received the YFV17D yellow fever vaccine. CDR3 in amino acids: CASSKQGQQPQHF. CDR3 in DNA: TGTGCCAGCAGCAAACAGGGTCAACAGCCCCAGCATTTT.